This entry lists 29 T cell receptor beta chains sequenced from one sample in a study of blood T cell repertoires in COVID-19. Clones were sequenced by immunoSEQ multiplex PCR, and TCRdb holds only the in-frame ones, with some missing. This repertoire shows 200,000 to 250,000 clones, 86% found once; its top ten account for about 2.2%. Sequences were obtained from peripheral blood. The receptors here all came from a man in his thirties or forties who had recovered from COVID-19.

V is TRBV2 and J is TRBJ2-2; 7 bases map to TRBD1. The CDR3 spans 13 residues. Per the germline V gene, CDR1 is SNHLY and CDR2 is FYNNEI. Trimming at V came to 5 bases and at J to 6 bases, leaving 3 bases not matched to a gene. DNA of the CDR3: TGTGCCAGCAGTCAACAGGGGTCCGGGGAGCTGTTTTTT. Protein: CASSQQGSGELFF.

The V and J genes are TRBV7-9 and TRBJ2-3; 8 bases line up with TRBD2. V lost 2 bases and J lost 9; bases outside the gene matches: 4. This CDR3 has 13 amino acids. The germline gives CDR1 SEHNR, CDR2 FQNEAQ (reference sequence). CDR3 sequence: CASSLRAGVTQYF. The CDR3 DNA sequence: TGTGCCAGCAGCTTACGAGCGGGGGTCACGCAGTATTTT. Variable domain in full (rest from reference TRBV7-9 and TRBJ2-3): DTGVSQNPRHKITKRGQNVTFRCDPISEHNRLYWYRQTLGQGPEFLTYFQNEAQLEKSRLLSDRFSAERPKGSFSTLEIQRTEQGDSAMYLCASSLRAGVTQYFGPGTRLTVL.

CDR3 region: CASELTGGQADTQYF. The DNA of the CDR3 is TGTGCTAGTGAGCTGACAGGGGGGCAGGCAGATACGCAGTATTTT. The V gene is TRBV12-5, the J gene TRBJ2-3; TRBD1 matches at 9 bases. CDR3 length: 15 residues. V lost 7 bases and J lost 4; bases outside the gene matches: 9. The germline gives CDR1 LGHNT, CDR2 FRNRAP.

This rearrangement joins TRBV5-1 to TRBJ1-1, with 8 bases identical to TRBD1. This CDR3 region has 15 residues. After removal of 2 bases from V and 1 base from J, the junction contained 4 bases not matched to a gene. Germline V gene sequence: CDR1 SGHRS, CDR2 YFSETQ. CDR3 DNA sequence: TGCGCCAGCAGCTTACGGACAGGGTCGAACACTGAAGCTTTCTTT. Encoded protein: CASSLRTGSNTEAFF.

The J gene is TRBJ2-1, the V gene TRBV21-1; the table's D gene call, TRBD2, was not cross checked with the DNA. TRBV21-1 is deemed a pseudogene. The CDR3 is made up of 14 amino acids. The CDR3 DNA reads as TGTGCCAGCAGCGCGGGCGGTTCGGGGAATGAGCAGTTCTTC. Translation: CASSAGGSGNEQFF.

V gene TRBV2 combines with J gene TRBJ2-6; D is ambiguous. CDR1 is SNHLY and CDR2 is FYNNEI in the germline V gene. V lost 0 bases, J lost 13 bases, and 13 bases lay in between. CDR3 length: 14 amino acids. The CDR3 protein is CASSEARTLGVLTF. CDR3 nucleotides: TGTGCCAGCAGTGAAGCGCGCACCCTCGGGGTCCTGACTTTC.

This chain uses TRBV5-4 with TRBJ2-2, with 8 nucleotides matching TRBD2. This CDR3 comprises 15 residues. V lost 1 base and J lost 3; bases outside the gene matches: 2. CDR1 is SGHNT and CDR2 is YYREEE in the germline V gene (reference sequence). CDR3 bases: TGTGCCAGCAGCTTGCGGCGGGGGGACACCGGGGAGCTGTTTTTT. Translated, it gives CASSLRRGDTGELFF. Supplemented by reference TRBV5-4 and TRBJ2-2, the full variable domain reads ETGVTQSPTHLIKTRGQQVTLRCSSQSGHNTVSWYQQALGQGPQFIFQYYREEENGRGNFPPRFSGLQFPNYSSELNVNALELDDSALYLCASSLRRGDTGELFFGEGSRLTVL.

In DNA, the CDR3 is TGTGCCATCGGGGAGACCAGAAACACTGAAGCTTTCTTT. It is translated as CAIGETRNTEAFF. The chain combines TRBV10-3 with TRBJ1-1, with D hard to call. The CDR3 is made up of 13 amino acids. V was clipped by 8 bases and J by 2 bases, with 12 bases between them. Germline CDR1 ENHRY, CDR2 SYGVKD.

The CDR3: CAIRTGGTDEQYF. CDR3 nucleotides: TGTGCCATCAGAACAGGGGGCACTGACGAGCAGTACTTC. The J gene is TRBJ2-7, the V gene TRBV10-3; the match to TRBD1 covers 9 bases. CDR3 length: 13 residues. Losses at the gene ends were 6 bases for V and 5 bases for J; bases not matched to a gene: 5. Germline V gene sequence: CDR1 ENHRY, CDR2 SYGVKD.

The chain couples TRBV5-1 to TRBJ1-1, with 11 bases that match TRBD1. CDR1 and CDR2 (germline): SGHRS, YFSETQ. The CDR3 runs 15 residues. With V trimmed by 6 bases and J by 4 bases, 8 bases remained unmatched. The CDR3 coding sequence is TGCGCCAGCAAAGTTACCGGGACAGGGGGCACTGAAGCTTTCTTT. The encoded protein is CASKVTGTGGTEAFF. The variable domain in full, completed from reference TRBV5-1 and TRBJ1-1, reads KAGVTQTPRYLIKTRGQQVTLSCSPISGHRSVSWYQQTPGQGLQFLFEYFSETQRNKGNFPGRFSGRQFSNSRSEMNVSTLELGDSALYLCASKVTGTGGTEAFFGQGTRLTVV.

This clone has just a few counts. The chain uses TRBV13 and TRBJ2-5; TRBD2 is a possible D gene (5 bases). The CDR3 is 13 amino acids. Trimming took 5 bases from V and 5 from J, leaving 12 bases between them. Germline-derived CDR1 and CDR2 are PRHDT and FYEKMQ (reference sequence). The CDR3 spells CASSPPRGETQYF. CDR3 coding DNA: TGTGCCAGCAGCCCCCCCAGAGGGGAGACCCAGTACTTC.

This clone was recorded only once. The V gene is TRBV5-1, the J gene TRBJ2-1, with D tentatively TRBD2 (7 bases). Germline CDR1 reads SGHRS; CDR2 reads YFSETQ. The CDR3 is 16 amino acids. Trimming pared 3 bases from V and 5 bases from J, leaving 18 bases between. CDR3 in amino acids: CASSSYWGGENNEQFF. CDR3 in DNA: TGCGCCAGCAGCTCCTATTGGGGGGGCGAGAACAATGAGCAGTTCTTC.

The chain has TRBV5-1 and TRBJ1-1; D not resolved. The CDR3 extends over 16 amino acids. From germline, CDR1 is SGHRS and CDR2 YFSETQ. Trimming removed 4 bases at V and 4 bases at J, with 20 bases between. CDR3 bases: TGCGCCAGCAGCAAGGAGGCCCCCCGAAAGGGCACTGAAGCTTTCTTT. Protein product: CASSKEAPRKGTEAFF.

V and J are TRBV13 and TRBJ1-1; maybe TRBD1 (6 bases). The CDR3 extends over 14 amino acids. Germline loops: CDR1 PRHDT, CDR2 FYEKMQ (reference sequence). The ends were cut back, 6 bases at V and 7 bases at J, with 18 bases in the middle. The CDR3 sequence: CASSLVTGNIEAFF. The CDR3 DNA reads TGTGCCAGCAGTCTAGTTACAGGGAATATTGAAGCTTTCTTT. The entire variable domain, with the rest obtained from reference TRBV13 and TRBJ1-1, is as follows: AAGVIQSPRHLIKEKRETATLKCYPIPRHDTVYWYQQGPGQDPQFLISFYEKMQSDKGSIPDRFSAQQFSDYHSELNMSSLELGDSALYFCASSLVTGNIEAFFGQGTRLTVV.

This rearrangement joins TRBV7-9 to TRBJ1-1, with a tentative D call TRBD1 (5 bases). Germline CDR1 and CDR2: SEHNR and FQNEAQ (reference sequence). The CDR3 runs 14 residues. The V end lost 0 bases, the J end lost 1 base, and 6 bases lay between the germline ends. CDR3 sequence reads: CASSLAGGNTEAFF. CDR3 DNA sequence: TGTGCCAGCAGCTTAGCGGGGGGGAACACTGAAGCTTTCTTT. Full variable domain (missing parts from reference TRBV7-9 and TRBJ1-1): DTGVSQNPRHKITKRGQNVTFRCDPISEHNRLYWYRQTLGQGPEFLTYFQNEAQLEKSRLLSDRFSAERPKGSFSTLEIQRTEQGDSAMYLCASSLAGGNTEAFFGQGTRLTVV.

The J gene is TRBJ2-2, the V gene TRBV19; 11 bases match TRBD2. Germline V CDR1 and CDR2: LNHDA, SQIVND (reference sequence). The CDR3 runs 18 residues. V was pared by 5 bases and J by 7 bases, with 15 bases of the junction left unmatched. CDR3 coding DNA: TGTGCCAGTAGTCTCGGGCTAGCGGGGGGCCGCCTGGGCGGGGAGCTGTTTTTT. Translation: CASSLGLAGGRLGGELFF.

V is TRBV3-1 (or the pseudogene TRBV3-2) and J is TRBJ2-3; perhaps TRBD1 as D (6 bases). Germline CDR1 is LGHDT and CDR2 is YNNKEL (reference sequence). The CDR3 sequence is 15 residues long. V was pared by 1 base and J by 4 bases, with 12 bases between. The CDR3 loop reads CASSQGWGLSDTQYF. Here the CDR3 DNA reads TGTGCCAGCAGCCAAGGATGGGGGCTGTCAGATACGCAGTATTTT.

The genes are TRBV5-4 and TRBJ1-3; TRBD1 matches at 7 bases. Per germline, CDR1 SGHNT and CDR2 YYREEE (reference sequence). CDR3 length equals 17 residues. V dropped 1 base and J dropped 0; count of bases not matched to a gene: 7. Here the CDR3 reads CASSLPGGGNSGNTIYF. The CDR3 region has the DNA TGTGCCAGCAGCTTGCCGGGAGGGGGCAACTCTGGAAACACCATATATTTT.

The genes are TRBV27 and TRBJ2-7; D unresolved. Germline V gives CDR1 MNHEY, CDR2 SMNVEV (reference sequence). CDR3 length equals 13 residues. With 5 bases removed from V and 5 bases from J, the gap between germline ends came to 13 bases. In nucleotides, the CDR3 is TGTGCCAGCAGTACATCAGTGGCGGACGAGCAGTACTTC. Its translation is CASSTSVADEQYF.

The gene calls are TRBV5-4 and TRBJ2-1; 12 bases agree with TRBD2. The germline CDR1 and CDR2 sequences are SGHNT and YYREEE (reference sequence). The trim removed 0 bases at V and 0 bases at J, leaving 4 bases unmatched. The length of the CDR3 is 18 residues. CDR3 nucleotide sequence: TGTGCCAGCAGCTTGGGACTAGCGGGGGCCAGCTCCTACAATGAGCAGTTCTTC. It yields the protein CASSLGLAGASSYNEQFF.

On this clone: The junction and the germline gene differ at one end; a read error may be behind it. The rearrangement joins TRBV3-1 (or the pseudogene TRBV3-2) to TRBJ2-2, with D perhaps matching TRBD2 (5 bases). This CDR3 spans 12 amino acids. Germline V lookup: CDR1 LGHDT, CDR2 YNNKEL (reference sequence). CDR3 bases: TGTGCCAGCAGCCAAGTCCCCGGGGATCTGTTTTTT. Protein sequence: CASSQVPGDLFF.

This chain joins TRBV6-2 or TRBV6-3 and TRBJ1-2; the D is unclear. The CDR3 spans 13 residues. Trimming left V 2 bases short and J 2 bases short, with 6 bases between. Looked up from germline, CDR1 is MNHEY and CDR2 is SVGEGT. CDR3 nucleotide sequence: TGTGCCAGCAGTTACACCCAGAACTATGGCTACACCTTC. As protein: CASSYTQNYGYTF.

The chain has TRBV5-5 and TRBJ2-5; D is unresolved. Germline assignment: CDR1 SGHKS and CDR2 YYEKEE (reference sequence). This CDR3 has 13 residues. V lost 4 bases and J lost 4, with 11 bases in between. The CDR3 DNA reads as TGTGCCAGCAGCATCGCGGAAGGAGAGACCCAGTACTTC. Translated: CASSIAEGETQYF.

This clone has more than one count but fewer than ten. V gene TRBV5-1 combines with J gene TRBJ2-1, with 8 positions matching TRBD2. The V and J ends lost 4 bases and 6 bases, in that order; junction bases with no gene match: 0. The germline V gene encodes CDR1 SGHRS and CDR2 YFSETQ. The CDR3 spans 12 residues. In DNA, the CDR3 is TGCGCCAGCAGCCGGGGGGGCAATGAGCAGTTCTTC. It codes for CASSRGGNEQFF.

The table lists this clone with a count of one. The V gene is TRBV3-1 (or the pseudogene TRBV3-2), the J gene TRBJ1-2; D call uncertain. The CDR3 sequence is 19 residues long. Trimming removed 0 bases from V and 5 bases from J, with 25 bases in between. The germline V gene has CDR1 LGHDT and CDR2 YNNKEL (reference sequence). CDR3 nucleotides: TGTGCCAGCAGCCAAGATCCGATTCCCTCGTCTCCCCCGGAGTATGGCTACACCTTC. This gives the protein CASSQDPIPSSPPEYGYTF.

The DNA of the CDR3 is TGTGCCAGCAGTTTGATCCCCCCGACGACACGCTACGAGCAGTACTTC. It translates to CASSLIPPTTRYEQYF. V usage is TRBV27 and J usage is TRBJ2-7; D is undetermined. There are 16 residues in the CDR3. From germline, CDR1 is MNHEY and CDR2 SMNVEV (reference sequence). Trimming left V 3 bases short and J 3 bases short, with 18 bases between.

The chain carries TRBV6-5 and TRBJ2-1; 7 nucleotides match TRBD1. Unmatched junction bases numbered 4, after V lost 4 bases and J lost 1 base. CDR1 and CDR2 (germline): MNHEY, SVGAGI. The CDR3 spans 15 residues. The CDR3 DNA reads TGTGCCAGCAGTTCAGACAGGGCGTCCTACAATGAGCAGTTCTTC. Its protein is CASSSDRASYNEQFF.

The rearrangement links TRBV6-5 to TRBJ1-2; D may be TRBD1 (5 bases). Trimming shortened V by 10 bases and J by 0 bases, and 15 bases separated the two germline ends. This CDR3 is 14 amino acids long. Per the germline V gene, CDR1 is MNHEY and CDR2 is SVGAGI. CDR3 nucleotide sequence: TGTGCCATCCGGCGGCCAGGGACTAACTATGGCTACACCTTC. Its protein is CAIRRPGTNYGYTF.

The V gene is TRBV4-2, the J gene TRBJ1-1; D gene unclear. This CDR3 is built from 13 residues. V dropped 0 bases and J dropped 11 bases, with 13 bases sitting between them. Germline V gene sequence: CDR1 LGHNA, CDR2 YNFKEQ. In DNA, the CDR3 is TGTGCCAGCAGCCAAGAGCGACTACGATGGGCTTTCTTT. Its protein product is CASSQERLRWAFF.